One and the same sample provided the 11 T cell receptor beta chains below, sequenced in a study of T-cell memory formation after mild COVID-19 (dated by TCRdb to the early 2020s). The method was 5' RACE. The instrument given in TCRdb is Illumina NovaSeq 6000. Clones were called with MiXCR by TCRdb after fastp trimmed the public reads at Q25, and only in-frame beta chains were retained. Rows with a matching CDR3 protein are joined into one entry that keeps the most common DNA and genes. Present in this sample are 250,000 to 300,000 distinct CDR3 sequences, about 20% of which were seen just once. The ten largest clones add up to under 25% of the sample. The sequencing sample was made of PBMCs or a T cell subset sorted from them (not recorded which). The receptor set was obtained from a man between 18 and 35 years old who had mild COVID-19 (a few samples of this study predate the infection). The sample titles of this study are shuffled in the database, so cell type and time point are left out; the donor was told from shared clones.

This clonotype was counted only a few times. J is TRBJ2-5 and V is TRBV24-1; perhaps TRBD1 as D (6 bases). Germline assignment: CDR1 KGHDR and CDR2 SFDVKD. This CDR3 comprises 15 residues. The germline V and J ends were trimmed by 2 bases and 2 bases, with 11 bases remaining between them. The DNA of the CDR3 is TGTGCCACCAGTGATTCCCGGACAGCACAAGAGACCCAGTACTTC. It codes for CATSDSRTAQETQYF.

This clonotype was detected only a few times. V gene TRBV20-1 combines with J gene TRBJ1-6, with 7 positions matching TRBD1. The CDR3 is made up of 14 amino acids. Germline trimming cut 2 bases from V and 9 bases from J; bases unmatched to any gene: 7. Per the germline V gene, CDR1 is DFQATT and CDR2 is SNEGSKA (reference sequence). CDR3 loop: CSARTDRESSPLHF. In nucleotides, the CDR3 is TGCAGTGCTAGAACCGACAGGGAAAGTTCACCCCTCCACTTT.

The V call is TRBV2, the J call TRBJ1-5, with 7 positions matching TRBD1. CDR3 length equals 14 residues. After removal of 5 bases from V and 7 bases from J, the junction contained 8 bases not matched to a gene. CDR1 is SNHLY, CDR2 FYNNEI, per germline. The CDR3 region has the DNA TGTGCCAGCAGTTCTACAGGGGTAGGCCAGCCCCAGCATTTT. It yields the protein CASSSTGVGQPQHF.

This clonotype has a handful of counts. The rearrangement links TRBV3-1 to TRBJ2-2, with TRBD1 matching over 7 bases. In germline, CDR1 is LGHDT, CDR2 YNNKEL (reference sequence). Losses at the gene ends were 3 bases for V and 7 bases for J; bases not matched to a gene: 2. There are 13 residues in the CDR3. CDR3 DNA: TGTGCCAGCAGCCAGACAGGGCTCGGGGAGCTGTTTTTT. This encodes CASSQTGLGELFF.

The gene calls are TRBV27 and TRBJ1-1; D ambiguous. The V gene lost 3 bases and the J gene lost 1 base, with 9 bases spanning the gap. Per germline, CDR1 MNHEY and CDR2 SMNVEV (reference sequence). This CDR3 region has 14 residues. The CDR3 sequence: CASSFSDQNTEAFF. The CDR3 nucleotides are TGTGCCAGCAGTTTTTCTGATCAGAACACTGAAGCTTTCTTT.

V is TRBV5-1 and J is TRBJ2-5; tentatively, D is TRBD1 or TRBD2 (5 bases each). Germline V lookup: CDR1 SGHRS, CDR2 YFSETQ. This CDR3 contains 17 residues. V was clipped by 2 bases and J by 2 bases, with 19 bases between them. In DNA, the CDR3 is TGCGCCAGCAGCTTCACCGCCGGGGCCGGAGGACAAGAGACCCAGTACTTC. Protein product: CASSFTAGAGGQETQYF.

Many counts were recorded for this clonotype. The CDR3: CASSFPANYNEQFF. CDR3 bases: TGCGCCAGCAGCTTTCCCGCCAACTACAATGAGCAGTTCTTC. The chain joins TRBV5-1 to TRBJ2-1; no clear D gene. With 2 bases removed from V and 3 bases from J, the gap between germline ends came to 9 bases. This CDR3 spans 14 amino acids. Germline V gene data show CDR1 as SGHRS and CDR2 as YFSETQ.

This chain connects TRBV4-3 to TRBJ2-3, with D perhaps TRBD1 (5 bases). The germline V and J ends were trimmed by 5 bases and 0 bases, with 15 bases remaining between them. CDR1 is LGHNA and CDR2 is YSLEER in the germline V gene. CDR3 length: 16 residues. CDR3 in DNA: TGCGCCAGCAGCAAGGGGTGGTCCGGGAGCACAGATACGCAGTATTTT. Translating it yields CASSKGWSGSTDTQYF.

This clonotype has more than one count but fewer than ten. This chain joins TRBV6-6 and TRBJ2-7, with D hard to call. The CDR3 has 13 residues. Germline assignment: CDR1 MNHNY and CDR2 SVGAGI (reference sequence). V lost 4 bases, J lost 6 bases, and 13 bases lay in between. CDR3 amino acids: CASSSRVGLEQYF. Here the CDR3 DNA reads TGTGCCAGCAGTTCTCGGGTAGGGCTCGAGCAGTACTTC.

This sequence joins TRBV7-2 and TRBJ1-1; weak D call: TRBD1 (6 bases). V lost 3 bases and J lost 5, with 13 bases in between. CDR1 is SGHTA, CDR2 FQGNSA, per germline. This CDR3 is built from 14 residues. The CDR3 coding sequence is TGTGCCAGCAGCTTTTCAGGGGTAGGGACTGAAGCTTTCTTT. This translates into CASSFSGVGTEAFF.

This clonotype has a count of ten or more. This chain connects TRBV2 to TRBJ2-7; D not certain. Germline V CDR1 and CDR2: SNHLY, FYNNEI. The CDR3 spans 11 residues. V shed 3 bases and J shed 6 bases, with 6 bases lying between them. In DNA form, the CDR3 reads TGTGCCAGCAGTGAGGCCAGCGAGCAGTACTTC. It yields the protein CASSEASEQYF.